This T cell receptor (beta chain) emerged from a study of T cells in Graves' hyperthyroidism and ophthalmopathy. Study observations and caveats: Blood also carried most thyroid clonotypes expanded above 0.001.

Details on this clonotype: As yet, its antigen is unknown.

Germline V gene data show CDR1 as KGHDR and CDR2 as SFDVKD. V dropped 3 bases and J dropped 6; count of bases not matched to a gene: 12. CDR3 length: 19 residues. Amplified regions were TCR beta CDR3 sequences from RNA transcripts. HTBI primers were used for first-round RT-PCR of the TCR CDR3. TCRdb called the multiplex PCR reads again in MiXCR, with one record for every CDR3 protein. The top ten clones hold around 12% of a sample with hundreds of thousands of distinct CDR3 sequences, 13% to 15% of them seen once. This chain joins TRBV24-1 and TRBJ2-2; 13 nucleotides align to TRBD2. The sequence was collected from a woman in her forties or fifties with Graves' ophthalmopathy. The sequencing sample was made of blood. The CDR3 loop reads CATSDPSLAGGPVAGELFF. The CDR3 region has the DNA TGTGCCACCAGTGATCCCTCACTAGCGGGAGGGCCTGTCGCCGGGGAGCTGTTTTTT.